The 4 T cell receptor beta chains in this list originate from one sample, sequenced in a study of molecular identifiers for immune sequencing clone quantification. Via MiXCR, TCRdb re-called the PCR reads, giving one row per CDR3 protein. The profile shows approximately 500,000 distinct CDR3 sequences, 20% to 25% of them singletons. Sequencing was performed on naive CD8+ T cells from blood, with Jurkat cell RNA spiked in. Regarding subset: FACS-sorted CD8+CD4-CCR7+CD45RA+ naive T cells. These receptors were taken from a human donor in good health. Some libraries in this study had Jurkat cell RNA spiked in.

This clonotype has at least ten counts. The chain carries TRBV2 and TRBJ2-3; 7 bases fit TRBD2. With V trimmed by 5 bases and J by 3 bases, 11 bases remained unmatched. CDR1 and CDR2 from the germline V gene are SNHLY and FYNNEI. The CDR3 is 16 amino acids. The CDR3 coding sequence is TGTGCCAGCAGTCTCGACTTTGCGGGAGTGACAGATACGCAGTATTTT. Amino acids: CASSLDFAGVTDTQYF.

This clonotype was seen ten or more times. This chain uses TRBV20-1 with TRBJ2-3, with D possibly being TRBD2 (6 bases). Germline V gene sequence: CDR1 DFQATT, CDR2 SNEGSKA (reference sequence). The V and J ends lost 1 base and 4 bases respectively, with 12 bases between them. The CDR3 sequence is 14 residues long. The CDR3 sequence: CSARVTRGADTQYF. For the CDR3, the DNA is TGCAGTGCTAGAGTGACTAGGGGTGCAGATACGCAGTATTTT.

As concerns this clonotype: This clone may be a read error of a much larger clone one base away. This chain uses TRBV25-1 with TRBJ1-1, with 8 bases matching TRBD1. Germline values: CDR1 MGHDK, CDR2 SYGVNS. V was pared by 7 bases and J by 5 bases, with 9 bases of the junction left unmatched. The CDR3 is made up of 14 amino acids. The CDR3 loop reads CASTTPGGRTEAFF. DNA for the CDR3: TGTGCCAGCACTACGCCAGGGGGCCGAACTGAAGCTTTCTTT. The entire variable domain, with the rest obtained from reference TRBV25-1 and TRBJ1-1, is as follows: EADIYQTPRYLVIGTGKKITLECSQTMGHDKMYWYQQDPGMELHLIHYSYGVNSTEKGDLSSESTVSRIRTEHFPLTLESARPSHTSQYLCASTTPGGRTEAFFGQGTRLTVV.

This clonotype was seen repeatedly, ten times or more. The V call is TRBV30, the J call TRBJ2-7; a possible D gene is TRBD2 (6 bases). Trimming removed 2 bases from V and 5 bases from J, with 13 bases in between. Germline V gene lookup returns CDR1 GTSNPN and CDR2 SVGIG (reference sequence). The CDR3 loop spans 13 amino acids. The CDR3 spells CAWSLSGGDEQYF. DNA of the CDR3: TGTGCCTGGAGTCTATCAGGAGGGGACGAGCAGTACTTC.